One T cell receptor (beta chain) is described in this entry. In the authors' methods: Reference gene primer amplification in the assay estimated nucleated cell counts. TCRdb's table, derived via immunoSEQ multiplex PCR, lists solely in-frame clones and lacks some. The D gene and trimming were derived from the DNA, and the V and J assignments and clone size from that table. There are about 180,000 clones in the sample; nearly 90% occur only once, and around 1.9% lies in the top ten. This sample is drawn from a study of blood T cell repertoires in COVID-19. Study details: Samples came from the United States, Italy and Spain, spanning acute and convalescent COVID-19. The cDNA or gDNA used as material had been derived from T cells, B-cell-depleted T cells, or PBMCs.

This CDR3 region has 15 residues. J was trimmed by 6 bases and V by 6 bases; bases with no gene match: 9. CDR1 and CDR2 (germline): MNHEY, SVGEGT. The sequenced material came from peripheral blood. This TCR was sampled from a man aged 18 to 29 who had recovered from COVID-19. The V and J genes are TRBV6-2 or TRBV6-3 and TRBJ2-1, with 9 positions matching TRBD1. The CDR3 loop reads CASSPQGTGSNEQFF. DNA of the CDR3: TGTGCCAGCAGCCCCCAAGGGACAGGGTCCAATGAGCAGTTCTTC.